Below, one T cell receptor (beta chain) is given with its context. These data originate in a study of control samples from healthy donors and cancer patients. This CDR3 is 16 amino acids long. V lost 3 bases, J lost 3 bases, and 7 bases stayed unmatched. Germline V gene sequence: CDR1 KGHSH, CDR2 LQKENI. TCRdb's copy holds only in-frame clones and misses some; the assay was immunoSEQ multiplex PCR. The sample lists about 150,000 clones, around 92% occurring once. This clonotype originated in a man aged 30-40 years in good health. The sequencing sample was made of blood. The chain couples TRBV18 to TRBJ1-5, with TRBD1 matching over 8 bases. CDR3 bases: TGTGCCAGCTCACCCCGACAGGGGCAAAACAATCAGCCCCAGCATTTT. Its translation is CASSPRQGQNNQPQHF.